What follows are 30 T cell receptor beta chains derived from one specimen sequenced in a study of T cells of healthy individuals. TCRdb called the 5' RACE reads again in MiXCR, with one record for every CDR3 protein. Of approximately 100,000 distinct CDR3 sequences in the sample, about 16% were seen once. Every receptor here comes from a human donor in good health.

The chain is built from TRBV19 and TRBJ2-2; D not resolved. CDR1 LNHDA and CDR2 SQIVND come from the germline V gene (reference sequence). CDR3 length: 12 amino acids. Trimming removed 6 bases from V and 5 bases from J, with 7 bases in between. In DNA form, the CDR3 reads TGTGCCAGTAGGCAAGAGACCGGGGAGCTGTTTTTT. Translating it yields CASRQETGELFF.

V gene TRBV12-3 or TRBV12-4 combines with J gene TRBJ2-1; 9 bases fit TRBD1. This CDR3 contains 13 residues. With V trimmed by 6 bases and J by 7 bases, 4 bases remained unmatched. The CDR3 sequence is CASRRQGGNEQFF. CDR3 sequence (DNA): TGTGCCAGCAGGAGACAGGGGGGGAATGAGCAGTTCTTC.

This clonotype has a handful of counts. The chain links TRBV29-1 to TRBJ1-1; 7 bases match TRBD1. Germline CDR1 and CDR2: SQVTM and ANQGSEA. Unmatched junction bases numbered 3, after V lost 4 bases and J lost 4 bases. The CDR3 runs 12 residues. The CDR3: CSVGQGGTEAFF. The CDR3 DNA reads as TGCAGCGTTGGACAGGGCGGCACTGAAGCTTTCTTT.

The chain carries TRBV11-2 and TRBJ2-2; tentative D call: TRBD1 (6 bases). The CDR3 has 15 residues. The germline V and J ends were trimmed by 1 base and 5 bases, with 11 bases remaining between them. Germline V gene sequence: CDR1 SGHAT, CDR2 FQNNGV. CDR3 region: CASSLAGQPTGELFF. CDR3 sequence (DNA): TGTGCCAGCAGCTTAGCCGGACAGCCTACCGGGGAGCTGTTTTTT.

The chain employs TRBV4-1 and TRBJ2-3, with a tentative D call TRBD2 (6 bases). This CDR3 is built from 16 residues. V lost 3 bases and J 1 base, leaving 14 bases between the germline ends. The germline gives CDR1 MGHRA, CDR2 YSYEKL. CDR3 amino acids: CASSHRRGEGTDTQYF. The CDR3, as DNA: TGCGCCAGCAGCCACCGGAGAGGGGAGGGCACAGATACGCAGTATTTT.

The V gene is TRBV4-1, the J gene TRBJ2-7; TRBD1 agrees at 9 bases. CDR1 MGHRA and CDR2 YSYEKL come from the germline V gene. This CDR3 is 18 amino acids long. V was clipped by 0 bases and J by 4 bases; unmatched bases: 13. CDR3 protein: CASSQEEATGTGKYEQYF. DNA for the CDR3: TGCGCCAGCAGCCAAGAAGAGGCAACCGGGACAGGGAAATACGAGCAGTACTTC.

This clonotype has just a few counts. The chain has TRBV6-2 or TRBV6-3 and TRBJ1-1; D might be TRBD1 (5 bases). CDR1 and CDR2 from the germline V gene are MNHEY and SVGEGT. The length of the CDR3 is 13 residues. Trimming stripped 8 bases from V and 0 bases from J, with 10 bases between. The CDR3 loop reads CASHPGVNTEAFF. CDR3 nucleotides: TGTGCCAGCCACCCGGGGGTGAACACTGAAGCTTTCTTT.

There are a few counts of this clonotype. The rearrangement uses TRBV28 and TRBJ2-1; 16 bases match TRBD2. CDR3 length equals 18 residues. V lost 5 bases, J lost 2 bases, and 6 bases stayed unmatched. Germline V gives CDR1 MDHEN, CDR2 SYDVKM. CDR3 DNA: TGTGCCAGCAGTCCGGGCGGGACTAGCGGGGGGGCCTACAATGAGCAGTTCTTC. Translating gives CASSPGGTSGGAYNEQFF.

This clonotype occurred many times. V gene TRBV4-3 combines with J gene TRBJ2-7, with D perhaps given as TRBD1 or TRBD2 (6 bases each). CDR1 LGHNA and CDR2 YSLEER come from the germline V gene. This CDR3 has 16 amino acids. Between the trimmed V and J ends, which lost 0 bases and 4 bases, there was a span of 16 bases. This CDR3 reads CASSQDQGTGPYEQYF. CDR3 bases: TGCGCCAGCAGCCAAGATCAGGGGACTGGGCCGTACGAGCAGTACTTC.

This chain joins TRBV6-5 and TRBJ1-3; TRBD1 matches at 12 bases. This CDR3 spans 19 amino acids. V was pared by 0 bases and J by 4 bases, with 10 bases of the junction left unmatched. CDR1 and CDR2 (germline): MNHEY, SVGAGI. The chain's CDR3 is CASSYSVPGQGANGNTIYF. CDR3 in DNA: TGTGCCAGCAGTTACTCCGTACCGGGACAGGGGGCCAACGGAAACACCATATATTTT.

This clonotype was seen at least ten times. V usage is TRBV4-3 and J usage is TRBJ1-1; D not certain. Germline CDR1 and CDR2: LGHNA and YSLEER. This CDR3 comprises 15 residues. Trimming removed 0 bases at V and 2 bases at J, with 10 bases between. Here the CDR3 reads CASSQDDTGNTEAFF. The CDR3 DNA follows: TGCGCCAGCAGCCAAGATGACACCGGAAACACTGAAGCTTTCTTT.

The rearrangement links TRBV5-1 to TRBJ2-7, with TRBD2 matching over 10 bases. CDR3 size: 14 residues. Trimming took 1 base from V and 7 from J; bases not matched to a gene: 5. CDR1 is SGHRS and CDR2 is YFSETQ in the germline V gene. The CDR3 region has the DNA TGCGCCAGCAGCTTGTTTCTAGCGGGGGATGAGCAGTACTTC. Protein sequence: CASSLFLAGDEQYF.

The chain has TRBV27 and TRBJ2-3; D unresolved. The V gene's germline CDR1 is MNHEY and CDR2 SMNVEV (reference sequence). The CDR3 covers 14 residues. V gave up 8 bases and J gave up 4 bases, with 16 bases separating them. This CDR3 reads CASGFSSSPDTQYF. CDR3 sequence (DNA): TGTGCCAGCGGGTTTTCCTCGAGCCCAGATACGCAGTATTTT.

This chain uses TRBV20-1 with TRBJ2-5; 8 nucleotides agree with TRBD1. The CDR3 spans 15 residues. Germline V gene lookup returns CDR1 DFQATT and CDR2 SNEGSKA (reference sequence). V was clipped by 0 bases and J by 6 bases; unmatched bases: 9. CDR3 bases: TGCAGTGCTAGAGAAGGCGGACAGGGTCGGAAGACCCAGTACTTC. This translates into CSAREGGQGRKTQYF.

The V call is TRBV6-2 or TRBV6-3, the J call TRBJ1-2; TRBD1 might be the D (5 bases). Germline V gene data show CDR1 as MNHEY and CDR2 as SVGEGT. Trimming cost V 6 bases and J 4 bases, with 12 bases left between them. CDR3 size: 13 residues. The CDR3 reads CASRDPGTYGYTF. The CDR3 DNA follows: TGTGCCAGCAGGGACCCAGGGACCTATGGCTACACCTTC.

This sequence joins TRBV4-3 and TRBJ1-1; D is unclear. Germline CDR1 reads LGHNA; CDR2 reads YSLEER. Deletions cut 0 bases from V and 5 bases from J, with 13 bases between. This CDR3 is built from 15 residues. The CDR3 nucleotides read TGCGCCAGCAGCCAAGATGCAGACCGAAAGACTGAAGCTTTCTTT. It encodes CASSQDADRKTEAFF.

Only a few counts were recorded for this clonotype. The chain employs TRBV4-3 and TRBJ1-6, with D possibly being TRBD1 (6 bases). CDR1 and CDR2 (germline): LGHNA, YSLEER. This CDR3 spans 14 amino acids. V was pared by 0 bases and J by 9 bases, with 9 bases between. CDR3 nucleotide sequence: TGCGCCAGCAGCCAAGAGGACAGATTTTCACCCCTCCACTTT. It specifies CASSQEDRFSPLHF.

V is TRBV18 and J is TRBJ1-2; 9 bases are a match to TRBD1. This CDR3 is 16 amino acids long. V trimming: 6 bases; J trimming: 1 base; junction bases outside the gene matches: 9. Germline V CDR1 and CDR2: KGHSH, LQKENI. CDR3 residues: CASSRDRGRFNYGYTF. CDR3 coding DNA: TGTGCCAGCTCGAGAGACAGGGGGAGATTTAACTATGGCTACACCTTC.

This clonotype appeared a few times. The chain carries TRBV9 and TRBJ2-1; 8 bases line up with TRBD2. The trim removed 0 bases at V and 4 bases at J, leaving 6 bases unmatched. The CDR3 is made up of 16 amino acids. CDR1 and CDR2 from the germline V gene are SGDLS and YYNGEE. The CDR3 sequence is CASSVGLAGGYNEQFF. CDR3 bases: TGTGCCAGCAGCGTAGGACTGGCGGGGGGATACAATGAGCAGTTCTTC.

This clonotype was counted many times. The chain links TRBV4-3 to TRBJ1-3; D gene unclear. V was trimmed by 0 bases and J by 0 bases, leaving 9 bases between them. Germline V gene data show CDR1 as LGHNA and CDR2 as YSLEER. The CDR3 extends over 16 amino acids. DNA of the CDR3: TGCGCCAGCAGCCAAGAACGAACGGTCTCTGGAAACACCATATATTTT. It codes for CASSQERTVSGNTIYF.

V and J are TRBV6-2 or TRBV6-3 and TRBJ1-5, with D unresolved. Germline V CDR1 and CDR2: MNHEY, SVGEGT. The ends were cut back, 4 bases at V and 2 bases at J, with 15 bases in the middle. CDR3 length: 16 residues. The CDR3 sequence: CASSWLRLRGNQPQHF. The CDR3 region has the DNA TGTGCCAGCAGTTGGTTACGACTACGGGGCAATCAGCCCCAGCATTTT.

V gene TRBV12-3 or TRBV12-4 combines with J gene TRBJ1-3; no clear D gene. V was clipped by 7 bases and J by 2 bases, with 12 bases between them. The CDR3 extends over 14 amino acids. CDR3 loop: CASIRSGAGNTIYF. The CDR3 DNA reads TGTGCCAGCATCCGGTCCGGAGCTGGAAACACCATATATTTT.

V usage is TRBV7-8 and J usage is TRBJ1-5; D is perhaps TRBD1 (5 bases). This CDR3 is built from 19 residues. Germline loops: CDR1 SGHVS, CDR2 FQNEAQ. Trimming shortened V by 7 bases and J by 5 bases, and 30 bases separated the two germline ends. CDR3 sequence: CASTTSRGLIGRSDQPQHF. The CDR3 nucleotides are TGTGCCAGCACCACTAGCCGGGGGTTGATAGGGCGAAGTGATCAGCCCCAGCATTTT.

The rearrangement links TRBV29-1 to TRBJ1-1; D remains unclear. Germline CDR1 and CDR2: SQVTM and ANQGSEA. V was clipped by 6 bases and J by 5 bases, with 13 bases between them. There are 12 residues in the CDR3. The chain's CDR3 is CSVAVSKTEAFF. The CDR3, as DNA: TGCAGCGTGGCCGTATCCAAGACTGAAGCTTTCTTT.

This clonotype was recorded at least ten times. The genes are TRBV29-1 and TRBJ2-5; D call uncertain. With 6 bases removed from V and 5 bases from J, the gap between germline ends came to 19 bases. This CDR3 contains 14 residues. Germline V gene lookup returns CDR1 SQVTM and CDR2 ANQGSEA. The CDR3 nucleotides are TGCAGCGTAGAATCGGACGGTCCGGGTGAGACCCAGTACTTC. This translates into CSVESDGPGETQYF. The whole variable domain, filled in from reference TRBV29-1 and TRBJ2-5, reads SAVISQKPSRDICQRGTSLTIQCQVDSQVTMMFWYRQQPGQSLTLIATANQGSEATYESGFVIDKFPISRPNLTFSTLTVSNMSPEDSSIYLCSVESDGPGETQYFGPGTRLLVL.

This clonotype has a count of ten or more. For the CDR3, the DNA is TGCAGCGTGGTGAGGGGAGGTGGCGGGGAGCTGTTTTTT. This gives the protein CSVVRGGGGELFF. This chain links TRBV29-1 with TRBJ2-2; TRBD2 might be the D (6 bases). Trimming removed 6 bases from V and 7 bases from J, with 15 bases in between. The germline V gene has CDR1 SQVTM and CDR2 ANQGSEA. The CDR3 length is 13 residues.

The chain couples TRBV11-2 to TRBJ2-3, with D possibly TRBD1 on 6 matching bases. V gave up 0 bases and J gave up 0 bases, with 10 bases separating them. Germline CDR1 and CDR2: SGHAT and FQNNGV. CDR3 length: 16 amino acids. The CDR3 reads CASSLEGGASTDTQYF. The CDR3 coding sequence is TGTGCCAGCAGCTTAGAAGGGGGAGCTAGCACAGATACGCAGTATTTT. Drawing the rest from reference TRBV11-2 and TRBJ2-3, the complete variable domain is EAGVAQSPRYKIIEKRQSVAFWCNPISGHATLYWYQQILGQGPKLLIQFQNNGVVDDSQLPKDRFSAERLKGVDSTLKIQPAKLEDSAVYLCASSLEGGASTDTQYFGPGTRLTVL.

V usage is TRBV9 and J usage is TRBJ2-3; 7 bases fit TRBD2. The length of the CDR3 is 15 residues. V trimming: 0 bases; J trimming: 1 base; junction bases outside the gene matches: 2. CDR1 and CDR2 from the germline V gene are SGDLS and YYNGEE. The CDR3 DNA sequence: TGTGCCAGCAGCGTAGGGGCGGGGGGCACAGATACGCAGTATTTT. It codes for CASSVGAGGTDTQYF.

This chain connects TRBV10-3 to TRBJ2-1; unclear D gene. V lost 7 bases, J lost 8 bases, and 15 bases lay in between. Germline loops: CDR1 ENHRY, CDR2 SYGVKD. The CDR3 covers 13 residues. The DNA of the CDR3 is TGTGCCATCACGGTCCTGGGAATCGATGAGCAGTTCTTC. It translates to CAITVLGIDEQFF.

This chain joins TRBV7-2 and TRBJ2-3; D ambiguous. The CDR3 contains 13 residues. Trimming took off 5 bases at V and 2 bases at J, with 8 bases between the two ends. Germline CDR1 and CDR2: SGHTA and FQGNSA. The CDR3 coding sequence is TGTGCCAGCAGCCTCAGGAACACAGATACGCAGTATTTT. It translates to CASSLRNTDTQYF.